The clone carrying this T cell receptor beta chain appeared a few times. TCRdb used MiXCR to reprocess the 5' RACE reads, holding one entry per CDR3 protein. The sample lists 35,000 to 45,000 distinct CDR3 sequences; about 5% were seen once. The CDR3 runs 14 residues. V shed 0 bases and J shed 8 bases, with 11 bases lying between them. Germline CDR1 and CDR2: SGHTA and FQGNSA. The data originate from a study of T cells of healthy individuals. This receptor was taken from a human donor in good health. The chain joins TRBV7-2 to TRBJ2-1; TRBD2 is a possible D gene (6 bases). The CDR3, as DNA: TGTGCCAGCAGCTTAGCGGGGAGGTGGGATGAGCAGTTCTTC. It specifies CASSLAGRWDEQFF.